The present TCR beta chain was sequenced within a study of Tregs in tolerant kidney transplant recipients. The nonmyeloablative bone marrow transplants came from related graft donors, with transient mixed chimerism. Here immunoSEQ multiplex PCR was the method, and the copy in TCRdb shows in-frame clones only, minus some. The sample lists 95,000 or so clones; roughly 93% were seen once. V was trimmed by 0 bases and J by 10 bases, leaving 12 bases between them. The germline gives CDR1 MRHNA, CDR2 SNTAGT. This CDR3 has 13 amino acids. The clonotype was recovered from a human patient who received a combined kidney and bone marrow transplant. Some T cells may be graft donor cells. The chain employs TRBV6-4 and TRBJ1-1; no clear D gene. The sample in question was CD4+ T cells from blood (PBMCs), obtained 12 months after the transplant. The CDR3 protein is CASSDSRETGAFF. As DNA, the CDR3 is TGTGCCAGCAGTGACTCTCGGGAAACGGGAGCTTTCTTT.